This T cell receptor beta chain was captured in a study of CDR3 diversity in severe acne. The CDR3 contains 13 residues. CDR1 and CDR2 (germline): DFQATT, SNEGSKA (reference sequence). After removal of 6 bases from V and 6 bases from J, the junction contained 9 bases not matched to a gene. TCRdb redid the calling of the PCR reads with MiXCR, one entry per CDR3 protein. The sample has roughly 81,000 distinct CDR3 sequences; around 50% are singletons. This TCR was recovered from a male donor in good health, serving as a control. Source material: blood. This chain joins TRBV20-1 and TRBJ2-7; 9 bases map to TRBD2. The CDR3 coding sequence is TGCAGTGCAAGGGACAGCGGGAGGAGCGAGCAGTACTTC. Residues: CSARDSGRSEQYF.